The 5 T cell receptor beta chains presented below share a single source sample, sequenced in a study of T cell responses to AZD1222 COVID-19 vaccine. The data were produced by immunoSEQ multiplex PCR, yet TCRdb's version contains in-frame clones alone and is incomplete. The repertoire holds around 250,000 clones, with just over 90% as singletons. The input for sequencing was peripheral blood, taken on day 0 of AZD1222 vaccination. Receptors originate from an adult in good health.

This sequence joins TRBV29-1 and TRBJ2-1; D is unresolved. Germline V gives CDR1 SQVTM, CDR2 ANQGSEA. This CDR3 is 13 amino acids long. Trimming shortened V by 0 bases and J by 1 base, and 4 bases separated the two germline ends. The CDR3 spells CSVEERSYNEQFF. The CDR3 DNA sequence: TGCAGCGTTGAAGAACGGTCCTACAATGAGCAGTTCTTC.

This clone appeared once. This chain uses TRBV28 with TRBJ1-2; D remains ambiguous. The germline gives CDR1 MDHEN, CDR2 SYDVKM. There are 12 residues in the CDR3. The V end was cut by 7 bases, the J end by 8 bases, with 14 bases between. The CDR3 loop is CASTFSAGGYTF. The CDR3 DNA follows: TGTGCCAGCACCTTCAGCGCAGGAGGCTACACCTTC.

The V call is TRBV5-1, the J call TRBJ2-2, with 10 bases matching TRBD2. V was pared by 4 bases and J by 6 bases, with 6 bases of the junction left unmatched. The CDR3 runs 15 residues. The germline gives CDR1 SGHRS, CDR2 YFSETQ. CDR3 in amino acids: CASSPLAGESGELFF. DNA for the CDR3: TGCGCCAGCAGCCCCCTAGCGGGAGAATCCGGGGAGCTGTTTTTT.

The J gene is TRBJ2-1, the V gene TRBV5-1; 9 nucleotides align to TRBD2. This CDR3 has 16 residues. The germline CDR1 and CDR2 sequences are SGHRS and YFSETQ. Trimming removed 4 bases from V and 4 bases from J; junction bases left unmatched: 9. DNA for the CDR3: TGCGCCAGCAGCCCGACCCGAGCGGGGGGATACAATGAGCAGTTCTTC. Protein product: CASSPTRAGGYNEQFF.

The rearrangement joins TRBV28 to TRBJ1-2, with D tentatively TRBD1 (5 bases). The length of the CDR3 is 13 residues. Germline CDR1 reads MDHEN; CDR2 reads SYDVKM. Deletions cut 5 bases from V and 4 bases from J, with 11 bases between. The CDR3 here is CASSTREGYGYTF. DNA of the CDR3: TGTGCCAGCAGTACCAGGGAAGGCTATGGCTACACCTTC.